The 2 T cell receptor beta chains presented below share a single source sample, sequenced in a study of cytomegalovirus exposure and HLA in healthy donors. Primers included in the PCR were 60 Vbeta and 13 Jbeta primers. TCRdb's table, derived via immunoSEQ multiplex PCR, lists solely in-frame clones and lacks some. In the table there are roughly 190,000 clones, roughly four fifths of which are singletons. Input material: PBMCs. The receptors shown here come from a woman in her twenties or thirties in good health and CMV-seropositive.

This clone was recorded only once. Other DNA sequences in the sample encode the same CDR3. V gene TRBV2 combines with J gene TRBJ1-1, with TRBD1 matching over 8 bases. Per the germline V gene, CDR1 is SNHLY and CDR2 is FYNNEI. The ends lost 6 bases at V and 3 bases at J; junction bases unmatched: 9. CDR3 length: 15 amino acids. The CDR3 nucleotides are TGTGCCAGCAGCAGACAGGGGATTGGGGACACTGAAGCTTTCTTT. It encodes CASSRQGIGDTEAFF.

This chain joins TRBV11-2 and TRBJ1-5; TRBD1 matches at 12 bases. J gave up 7 bases and V 5 bases, and 6 bases lay outside the gene matches. Looked up from germline, CDR1 is SGHAT and CDR2 is FQNNGV. CDR3 length: 15 residues. The chain's CDR3 is CASSLGQGAGQPQHF. CDR3 DNA: TGTGCCAGCAGCCTGGGACAGGGGGCAGGACAGCCCCAGCATTTT.